There are a few counts of the clone carrying this T cell receptor beta chain. As yet, its antigen is unknown. The data derive from a study of cytomegalovirus exposure and HLA in healthy donors. Amplification used 60 Vbeta primers and 13 Jbeta primers. Sequencing used immunoSEQ multiplex PCR; TCRdb keeps in-frame clones, though not all of them. Of fewer than 200,000 clones detected, roughly 70% appear once; the ten largest clones hold roughly 1.6%. Study results and limitations: Near-uniform donor sequencing depth was presumed by presence/absence analyses.

Sequencing was performed on PBMCs. The source of this sequence is a girl aged 10-17 years in good health and CMV-seronegative.

CDR3 loop: CASTDRGGAGYTF. The CDR3 coding sequence is TGTGCCAGCACGGACAGGGGAGGGGCTGGCTACACCTTC. This chain connects TRBV2 to TRBJ1-2, with TRBD1 identical over 9 bases. The germline gives CDR1 SNHLY, CDR2 FYNNEI. V lost 7 bases, J lost 7 bases, and 7 bases stayed unmatched. The CDR3 spans 13 residues.